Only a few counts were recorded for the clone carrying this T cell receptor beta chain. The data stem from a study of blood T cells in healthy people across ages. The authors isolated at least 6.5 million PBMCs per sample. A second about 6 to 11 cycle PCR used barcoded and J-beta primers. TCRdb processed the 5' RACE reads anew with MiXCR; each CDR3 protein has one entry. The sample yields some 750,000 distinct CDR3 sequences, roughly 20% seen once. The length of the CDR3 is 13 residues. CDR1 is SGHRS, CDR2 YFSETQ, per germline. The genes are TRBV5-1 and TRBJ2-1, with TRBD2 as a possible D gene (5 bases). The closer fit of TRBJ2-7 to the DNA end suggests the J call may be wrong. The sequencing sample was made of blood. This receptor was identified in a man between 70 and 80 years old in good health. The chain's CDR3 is CASSLEAGPEQYF. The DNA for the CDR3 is TGCGCCAGCAGCTTGGAGGCGGGTCCCGAGCAGTACTTC.